These 28 T cell receptor beta chains were sequenced from one sample in a study of shared clonotypes between healthy human individuals. Data came from immunoSEQ multiplex PCR; TCRdb stores just in-frame clones and leaves some out. The table includes 2 million to 3 million clones, 90% to 95% detected once. The sequenced sample was naive CD4+ T cells from PBMCs. The subset was: CD45RA+ positively selected. The receptors come from a man aged 18 to 30 in good health. Some clones in this sample may be carry-over from other donors' samples.

The V call is TRBV30, the J call TRBJ1-5; perhaps TRBD1 as D (5 bases). Trimming left V 5 bases short and J 0 bases short, with 11 bases between. The CDR3 length is 14 residues. Germline CDR1 is GTSNPN and CDR2 is SVGIG (reference sequence). DNA of the CDR3: TGTGCCTGGGGGGACGGACCTAGCAATCAGCCCCAGCATTTT. Its protein product is CAWGDGPSNQPQHF.

V usage is TRBV4-1 and J usage is TRBJ2-1, with 8 nucleotides matching TRBD2. Losses at the gene ends were 7 bases for V and 9 bases for J; bases not matched to a gene: 14. The CDR3 loop spans 15 amino acids. Germline values: CDR1 MGHRA, CDR2 YSYEKL. The CDR3 here is CASTNRRAGVVEQFF. In DNA, the CDR3 is TGCGCCAGCACCAACCGGAGAGCGGGAGTCGTTGAGCAGTTCTTC.

The chain couples TRBV4-1 to TRBJ2-4; no firm D call. V was pared by 1 base and J by 2 bases, with 12 bases between. CDR1 and CDR2 from the germline V gene are MGHRA and YSYEKL. The CDR3 is made up of 16 amino acids. This chain's CDR3 is CASSQVGRTTKNIQYF. As DNA, the CDR3 is TGCGCCAGCAGCCAAGTCGGCCGTACGACCAAAAACATTCAGTACTTC.

The chain carries TRBV5-1 and TRBJ2-7; 12 bases agree with TRBD2. V trimming: 4 bases; J trimming: 6 bases; junction bases outside the gene matches: 8. The V gene's germline CDR1 is SGHRS and CDR2 YFSETQ. This CDR3 comprises 15 residues. CDR3 bases: TGCGCCAGCAGCCGTCTCCTAGCGGGAGGGGCCGAGCAGTACTTC. Its translation is CASSRLLAGGAEQYF.

J is TRBJ1-6 and V is TRBV5-1; 8 nucleotides line up with TRBD1. The CDR3 consists of 14 residues. The J segment lost 10 bases and the V segment lost 5 bases, leaving 8 bases of the junction unmatched. Germline CDR1 SGHRS, CDR2 YFSETQ. The CDR3 spells CASRWEQGVSPLHF. CDR3 sequence (DNA): TGCGCCAGCAGATGGGAACAGGGGGTCTCACCCCTCCACTTT.

On this clone: This sample also contains other DNA sequences that code for the same CDR3. V is TRBV7-9 and J is TRBJ2-6, with D tentatively TRBD2 (6 bases). The ends were cut back, 2 bases at V and 3 bases at J, with 14 bases in the middle. The CDR3 extends over 17 amino acids. Germline assignment: CDR1 SEHNR and CDR2 FQNEAQ (reference sequence). This CDR3 reads CASSLHTGGRGANVLTF. In DNA form, the CDR3 reads TGTGCCAGCAGCTTACATACAGGAGGGCGTGGGGCCAACGTCCTGACTTTC.

This chain uses TRBV29-1 with TRBJ2-5; a possible D gene is TRBD2 (6 bases). V was pared by 4 bases and J by 2 bases, with 8 bases between. Germline-derived CDR1 and CDR2 are SQVTM and ANQGSEA. The CDR3 has 12 residues. In DNA form, the CDR3 reads TGCAGCGTTGCACGGGGGCAAGAGACCCAGTACTTC. Translation: CSVARGQETQYF.

This clone was seen more than once but under ten times. CDR3 in amino acids: CASSTGTGATDTQYF. The CDR3 coding sequence is TGTGCCAGCAGTACGGGGACAGGGGCCACAGATACGCAGTATTTT. V gene TRBV6-4 combines with J gene TRBJ2-3; 10 bases align to TRBD1. Germline assignment: CDR1 MRHNA and CDR2 SNTAGT. The ends lost 5 bases at V and 2 bases at J; junction bases unmatched: 4. The CDR3 has 15 residues.

This chain joins TRBV18 and TRBJ2-1; 10 positions match TRBD1. Germline CDR1 and CDR2: KGHSH and LQKENI. With 5 bases clipped from V and 4 bases from J, the junction kept 8 bases outside the gene matches. This CDR3 spans 16 amino acids. CDR3 bases: TGTGCCAGCTCAGCACTCCGGGACAGGGGTTACAATGAGCAGTTCTTC. Translating gives CASSALRDRGYNEQFF.

V is TRBV30 and J is TRBJ1-4, with 8 bases that match TRBD1. Germline V gene sequence: CDR1 GTSNPN, CDR2 SVGIG (reference sequence). The CDR3 is 13 amino acids. V was clipped by 6 bases and J by 8 bases; unmatched bases: 8. For the CDR3, the DNA is TGTGCCTGCGGACAGGGTGAAGGAGAAAAACTGTTTTTT. It specifies CACGQGEGEKLFF.

The genes are TRBV6-6 and TRBJ1-2; D gene ambiguous. V was shortened by 2 bases and J by 0 bases, with 10 bases between the two germline ends. The CDR3 has 15 amino acids. Germline CDR1 MNHNY, CDR2 SVGAGI (reference sequence). The CDR3 nucleotides are TGTGCCAGCAGTTACCCGGACCGCTCTAACTATGGCTACACCTTC. It is translated as CASSYPDRSNYGYTF.

The rearrangement links TRBV5-1 to TRBJ2-3; D might be TRBD2 (5 bases). Trimming pared 4 bases from V and 0 bases from J, leaving 12 bases between. This CDR3 has 15 residues. CDR1 and CDR2 from the germline V gene are SGHRS and YFSETQ. CDR3 residues: CASSPRSGSTDTQYF. CDR3 in DNA: TGCGCCAGCAGCCCGCGGAGCGGCAGCACAGATACGCAGTATTTT.

The chain is built from TRBV13 and TRBJ1-4; no clear D gene. V lost 0 bases and J lost 8, with 10 bases in between. The CDR3 spans 14 residues. Germline V gene data show CDR1 as PRHDT and CDR2 as FYEKMQ (reference sequence). The DNA of the CDR3 is TGTGCCAGCAGCTTAGGTGGGCCGGGGGAAAAACTGTTTTTT. Encoded protein: CASSLGGPGEKLFF.

A word on this clone: Other nucleotide sequences from this sample produce the same CDR3. The chain employs TRBV5-1 and TRBJ2-1; tentative D call: TRBD1 (5 bases). CDR1 is SGHRS, CDR2 YFSETQ, per germline. The V gene lost 2 bases and the J gene lost 1 base, with 10 bases spanning the gap. The length of the CDR3 is 15 residues. This CDR3 reads CASSFREGSYNEQFF. In nucleotides, the CDR3 is TGCGCCAGCAGCTTCAGGGAAGGGTCCTACAATGAGCAGTTCTTC.

J is TRBJ1-4 and V is TRBV6-5; D gene ambiguous. Between the trimmed V and J ends, which lost 6 bases and 0 bases, there was a span of 8 bases. CDR1 and CDR2 (germline): MNHEY, SVGAGI. CDR3 length equals 14 residues. This CDR3 is CASRRAATNEKLFF. As DNA, the CDR3 is TGTGCCAGCAGAAGAGCTGCAACTAATGAAAAACTGTTTTTT.

The chain links TRBV28 to TRBJ1-5, with D hard to call. The CDR3 consists of 14 residues. Trimming left V 2 bases short and J 4 bases short, with 9 bases between. The germline V gene has CDR1 MDHEN and CDR2 SYDVKM. The CDR3 bases are TGTGCCAGCAGTTTAGATACGGGTAATCAGCCCCAGCATTTT. Amino acid sequence: CASSLDTGNQPQHF.

The chain couples TRBV12-5 to TRBJ2-1; TRBD2 is a possible D gene (6 bases). Per germline, CDR1 LGHNT and CDR2 FRNRAP. V gave up 8 bases and J gave up 8 bases, with 19 bases separating them. The CDR3 length is 14 residues. The CDR3 nucleotides are TGTGCTAGTCCCCCGGGACTCCAGTTGCATGAGCAGTTCTTC. It yields the protein CASPPGLQLHEQFF.

This clone was seen only once. The chain uses TRBV5-1 and TRBJ1-1; D gene unclear. This CDR3 spans 14 amino acids. The germline V and J ends were trimmed by 0 bases and 7 bases, with 13 bases remaining between them. CDR1 and CDR2 from the germline V gene are SGHRS and YFSETQ. As DNA, the CDR3 is TGCGCCAGCAGCTTGGGTAGGCCCGGGGATGAAGCTTTCTTT. Encoded protein: CASSLGRPGDEAFF.

This sequence joins TRBV10-3 and TRBJ2-7, with 7 bases lining up with TRBD2. From germline, CDR1 is ENHRY and CDR2 SYGVKD. There are 13 residues in the CDR3. V shed 4 bases, J shed 6 bases, and the junction held 6 bases outside the gene matches. CDR3 region: CAISGREYGEQYF. CDR3 sequence (DNA): TGTGCCATCAGTGGGCGGGAGTATGGCGAGCAGTACTTC.

The gene calls are TRBV6-5 and TRBJ2-7; D ambiguous. The V gene lost 8 bases and the J gene lost 6 bases, with 20 bases spanning the gap. The CDR3 totals 14 residues. Germline V gene data show CDR1 as MNHEY and CDR2 as SVGAGI. The CDR3 loop is CASRKEESDGEQYF. In DNA form, the CDR3 reads TGTGCCAGCCGGAAGGAAGAATCAGACGGCGAGCAGTACTTC.

The chain employs TRBV11-3 and TRBJ2-3; 8 positions agree with TRBD2. This CDR3 is built from 17 residues. Germline CDR1 SGHNT, CDR2 YENEEA. V lost 1 base to trimming and J lost 2 bases; unmatched junction nucleotides: 8. The CDR3 DNA reads TGTGCCAGCAGCTTAGGAAATAGCGGGGTCCTCACAGATACGCAGTATTTT. Encoded protein: CASSLGNSGVLTDTQYF.

The gene calls are TRBV28 and TRBJ1-4; perhaps TRBD1 as D (5 bases). Germline CDR1 MDHEN, CDR2 SYDVKM. The CDR3 runs 16 residues. The V gene lost 2 bases and the J gene lost 4 bases, with 14 bases spanning the gap. CDR3: CASSLVGGGDNEKLFF. The CDR3 DNA follows: TGTGCCAGCAGTTTAGTCGGTGGAGGGGATAATGAAAAACTGTTTTTT.

This chain joins TRBV2 and TRBJ1-1; tentative D call: TRBD1 (5 bases). Germline CDR1 reads SNHLY; CDR2 reads FYNNEI. CDR3 length: 13 amino acids. The V and J ends lost 8 bases and 4 bases respectively, with 14 bases between them. The DNA of the CDR3 is TGTGCCAGCGGGGGGGAGGTAGGCACTGAAGCTTTCTTT. The encoded protein is CASGGEVGTEAFF.

V usage is TRBV9 and J usage is TRBJ2-3; the match to TRBD2 covers 7 bases. Germline V gives CDR1 SGDLS, CDR2 YYNGEE. CDR3 length: 16 amino acids. V lost 3 bases, J lost 4 bases, and 11 bases stayed unmatched. Here the CDR3 reads CASSDLRSSGPDTQYF. In nucleotides, the CDR3 is TGTGCCAGCAGCGACCTCCGGAGTAGCGGGCCAGATACGCAGTATTTT.

The genes are TRBV18 and TRBJ2-2, with 8 bases lining up with TRBD1. The CDR3 sequence is 16 residues long. Germline V CDR1 and CDR2: KGHSH, LQKENI. V shed 1 base, J shed 5 bases, and the junction held 6 bases outside the gene matches. CDR3 residues: CASSPLRQGRTGELFF. CDR3 DNA: TGTGCCAGCTCACCACTGCGACAGGGGCGGACCGGGGAGCTGTTTTTT.

The V gene is TRBV5-4, the J gene TRBJ2-7, with 13 bases that match TRBD2. J was trimmed by 6 bases and V by 0 bases; bases with no gene match: 3. Germline loops: CDR1 SGHNT, CDR2 YYREEE (reference sequence). This CDR3 has 15 amino acids. This CDR3 reads CASSLEGLAGSEQYF. The CDR3 DNA sequence: TGTGCCAGCAGCTTGGAGGGACTAGCGGGATCCGAGCAGTACTTC.

The genes are TRBV5-4 and TRBJ2-3; the match to TRBD2 covers 9 bases. The CDR3 sequence is 16 residues long. Losses at the gene ends were 4 bases for V and 5 bases for J; bases not matched to a gene: 11. Germline assignment: CDR1 SGHNT and CDR2 YYREEE (reference sequence). The CDR3 loop is CASSPRSAGGVDTQYF. CDR3 sequence (DNA): TGTGCCAGCAGCCCCCGTTCGGCGGGAGGGGTAGATACGCAGTATTTT.

This chain uses TRBV29-1 with TRBJ1-2, with D unclear. V lost 3 bases and J 4 bases, leaving 18 bases between the germline ends. This CDR3 spans 15 amino acids. The germline V gene has CDR1 SQVTM and CDR2 ANQGSEA. The CDR3: CSVDAAAGETYGYTF. Written as DNA, the CDR3 is TGCAGCGTTGATGCTGCGGCAGGAGAAACCTATGGCTACACCTTC.